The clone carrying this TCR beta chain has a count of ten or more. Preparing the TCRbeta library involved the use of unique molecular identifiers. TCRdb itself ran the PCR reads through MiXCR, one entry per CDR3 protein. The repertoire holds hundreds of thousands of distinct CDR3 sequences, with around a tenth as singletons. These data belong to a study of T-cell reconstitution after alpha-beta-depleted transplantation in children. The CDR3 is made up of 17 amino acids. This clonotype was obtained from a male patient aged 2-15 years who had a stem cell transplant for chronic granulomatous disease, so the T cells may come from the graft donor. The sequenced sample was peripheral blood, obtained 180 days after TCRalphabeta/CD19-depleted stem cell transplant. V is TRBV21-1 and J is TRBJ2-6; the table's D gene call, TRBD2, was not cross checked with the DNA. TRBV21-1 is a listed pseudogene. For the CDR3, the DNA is TGTGCCAGCAGCAAGAGCGGGAGGGCCTCTGGGGCCAACGTCCTGACTTTC. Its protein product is CASSKSGRASGANVLTF.